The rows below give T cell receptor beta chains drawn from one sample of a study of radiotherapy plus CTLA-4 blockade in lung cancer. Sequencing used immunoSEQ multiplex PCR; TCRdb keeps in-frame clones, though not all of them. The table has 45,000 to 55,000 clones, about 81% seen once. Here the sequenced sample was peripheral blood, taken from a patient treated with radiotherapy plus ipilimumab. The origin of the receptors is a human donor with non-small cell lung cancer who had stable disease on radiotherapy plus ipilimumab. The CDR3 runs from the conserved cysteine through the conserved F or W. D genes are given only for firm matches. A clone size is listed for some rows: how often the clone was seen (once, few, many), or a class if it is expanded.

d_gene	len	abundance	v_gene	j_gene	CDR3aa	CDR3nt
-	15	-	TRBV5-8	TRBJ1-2	CASSIPQGISYGYTF	TGTGCCAGCAGCATCCCACAGGGAATAAGCTATGGCTACACCTTC
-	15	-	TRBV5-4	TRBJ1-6	CASTALGGDTAPLHF	TGTGCCAGCACCGCACTTGGGGGGGATACGGCACCCCTCCACTTT
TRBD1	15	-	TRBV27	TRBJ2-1	CASSPAGTGNNEQFF	TGTGCCAGCAGTCCGGCCGGGACAGGAAACAATGAGCAGTTCTTC
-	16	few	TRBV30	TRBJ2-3	CAWSVGTGVNTDTQYF	TGTGCCTGGAGTGTAGGGACGGGAGTGAACACAGATACGCAGTATTTT
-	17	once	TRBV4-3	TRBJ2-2	CASSQDPPGANTGELFF	TGCGCCAGCAGCCAAGATCCCCCAGGGGCGAACACCGGGGAGCTGTTTTTT
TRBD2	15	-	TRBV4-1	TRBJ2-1	CASSQDPGLVVEQFF	TGCGCCAGCAGCCAAGACCCGGGACTAGTAGTAGAGCAGTTCTTC
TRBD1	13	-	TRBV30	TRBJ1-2	CAWSRQGNYGYTF	TGTGCCTGGAGCCGACAGGGAAACTATGGCTACACCTTC
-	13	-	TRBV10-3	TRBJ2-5	CAIRGEDQETQYF	TGTGCCATCAGAGGAGAAGACCAAGAGACCCAGTACTTC
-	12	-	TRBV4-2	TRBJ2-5	CASSQDGATQYF	TGTGCCAGCAGCCAAGATGGGGCGACCCAGTACTTC
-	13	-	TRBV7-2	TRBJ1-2	CASSLEAGYGYTF	TGTGCCAGCAGCTTAGAGGCGGGTTATGGCTACACCTTC
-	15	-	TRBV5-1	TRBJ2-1	CASSLEQGHYNEQFF	TGCGCCAGCAGCTTGGAACAGGGCCACTACAATGAGCAGTTCTTC
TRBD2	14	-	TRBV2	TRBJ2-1	CASTLGGAYNEQFF	TGTGCCAGCACCCTTGGGGGGGCCTACAATGAGCAGTTCTTC
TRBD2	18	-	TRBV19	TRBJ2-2	CASSMGRLAGALGGELFF	TGTGCCAGTAGTATGGGTCGGCTAGCGGGAGCCCTCGGCGGGGAGCTGTTTTTT
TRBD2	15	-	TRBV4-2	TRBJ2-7	CASSAPGSGAEEQYF	TGTGCCAGCAGTGCCCCAGGTAGCGGGGCCGAGGAGCAGTACTTC
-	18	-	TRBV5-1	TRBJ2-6	CASNLRADSNSGANVLTF	TGCGCCAGCAACCTTCGTGCGGACAGCAACTCTGGGGCCAACGTCCTGACTTTC
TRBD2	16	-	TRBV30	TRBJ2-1	CAWTKTSGRSYNEQFF	TGTGCCTGGACCAAGACTAGCGGGAGGTCCTACAATGAGCAGTTCTTC
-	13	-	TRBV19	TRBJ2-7	CASYRDTHYEQYF	TGTGCCAGTTACCGGGACACCCACTACGAGCAGTACTTC
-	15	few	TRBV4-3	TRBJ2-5	CASSQGSRAQETQYF	TGCGCCAGCAGCCAAGGGTCGAGGGCACAAGAGACCCAGTACTTC
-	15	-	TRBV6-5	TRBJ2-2	CASKSRRENTGELFF	TGTGCCAGCAAATCCCGGCGGGAGAACACCGGGGAGCTGTTTTTT
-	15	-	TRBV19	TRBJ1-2	CASTQPSEGSYGYTF	TGTGCCAGTACCCAACCCTCTGAGGGCTCCTATGGCTACACCTTC
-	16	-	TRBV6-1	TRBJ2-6	CASSENRAPGANVLTF	TGTGCCAGCAGTGAAAACAGGGCTCCTGGGGCCAACGTCCTGACTTTC
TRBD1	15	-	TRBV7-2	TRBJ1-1	CASRQGARMNTEAFF	TGTGCCAGCAGGCAGGGGGCGCGGATGAACACTGAAGCTTTCTTT
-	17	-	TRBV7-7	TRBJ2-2	CASSERNIGGVGGELFF	TGTGCTAGCAGCGAACGGAATATCGGCGGGGTAGGCGGGGAGCTGTTTTTT
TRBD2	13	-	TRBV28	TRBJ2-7	CASSQLAGGEQYF	TGTGCCAGCAGCCAACTAGCGGGAGGCGAGCAGTACTTC
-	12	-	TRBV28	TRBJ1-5	CASSSQNQPQHF	TGTGCCAGCAGCTCTCAGAATCAGCCCCAGCATTTT
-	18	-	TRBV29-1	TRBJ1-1	CSVEGVPDWSPLNTEAFF	TGCAGCGTTGAAGGAGTGCCGGACTGGAGCCCTTTGAACACTGAAGCTTTCTTT
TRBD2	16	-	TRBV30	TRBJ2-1	CAWSSLAGVYYNEQFF	TGTGCCTGGAGTTCACTAGCGGGAGTCTACTACAATGAGCAGTTCTTC